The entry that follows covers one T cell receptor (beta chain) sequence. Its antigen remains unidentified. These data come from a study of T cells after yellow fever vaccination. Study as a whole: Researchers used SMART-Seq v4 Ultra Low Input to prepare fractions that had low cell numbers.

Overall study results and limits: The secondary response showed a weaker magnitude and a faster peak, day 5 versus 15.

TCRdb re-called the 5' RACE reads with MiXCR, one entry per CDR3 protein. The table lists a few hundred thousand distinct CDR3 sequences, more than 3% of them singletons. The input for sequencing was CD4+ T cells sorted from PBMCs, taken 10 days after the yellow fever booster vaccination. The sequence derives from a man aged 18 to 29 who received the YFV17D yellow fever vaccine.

CDR3 amino acids: CASRRTGLTQYF. The CDR3 bases are TGCGCCAGCAGACGGACAGGGTTGACCCAGTACTTC. The rearrangement joins TRBV5-1 to TRBJ2-5, with 8 bases fitting TRBD1. The CDR3 extends over 12 amino acids. Germline CDR1 reads SGHRS; CDR2 reads YFSETQ. Trimming took 5 bases from V and 7 from J; bases not matched to a gene: 4.